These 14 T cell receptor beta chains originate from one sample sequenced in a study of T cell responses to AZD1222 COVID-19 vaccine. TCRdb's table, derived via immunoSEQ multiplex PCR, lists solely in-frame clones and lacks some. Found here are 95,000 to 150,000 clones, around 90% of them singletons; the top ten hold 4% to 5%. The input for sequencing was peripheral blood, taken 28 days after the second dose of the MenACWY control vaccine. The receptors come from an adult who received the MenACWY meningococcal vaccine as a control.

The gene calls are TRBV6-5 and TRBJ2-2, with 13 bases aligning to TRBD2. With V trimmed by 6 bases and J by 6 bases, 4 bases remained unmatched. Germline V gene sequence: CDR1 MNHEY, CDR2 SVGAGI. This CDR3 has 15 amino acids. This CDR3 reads CASRPGTSGAGELFF. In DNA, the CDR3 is TGTGCCAGCAGACCCGGGACTAGCGGGGCCGGGGAGCTGTTTTTT.

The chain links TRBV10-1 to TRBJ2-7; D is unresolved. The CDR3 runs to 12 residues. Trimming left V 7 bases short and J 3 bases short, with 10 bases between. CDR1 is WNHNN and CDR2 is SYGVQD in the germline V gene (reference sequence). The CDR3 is CASKATDYEQYV. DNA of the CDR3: TGCGCCAGCAAGGCTACAGACTACGAGCAGTACGTC.

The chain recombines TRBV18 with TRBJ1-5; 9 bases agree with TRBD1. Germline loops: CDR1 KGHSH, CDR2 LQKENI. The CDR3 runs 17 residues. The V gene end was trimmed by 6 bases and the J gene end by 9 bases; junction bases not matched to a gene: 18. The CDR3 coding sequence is TGTGCCAGCTCCCGAGCCGGGACAGGGTCCGAAGGATGGCCCCAGCATTTT. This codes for CASSRAGTGSEGWPQHF.

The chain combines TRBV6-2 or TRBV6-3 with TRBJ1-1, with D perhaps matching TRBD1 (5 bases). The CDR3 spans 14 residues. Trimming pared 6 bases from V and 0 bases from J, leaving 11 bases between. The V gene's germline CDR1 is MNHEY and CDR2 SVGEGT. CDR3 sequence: CASSPGTVNTEAFF. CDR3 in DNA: TGTGCCAGCAGCCCCGGGACGGTGAACACTGAAGCTTTCTTT.

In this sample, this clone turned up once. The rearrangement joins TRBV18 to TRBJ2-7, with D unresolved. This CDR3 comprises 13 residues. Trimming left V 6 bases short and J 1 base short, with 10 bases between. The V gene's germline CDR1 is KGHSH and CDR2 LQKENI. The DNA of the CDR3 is TGTGCCAGCTCCCCAACTCGGTCCTACGAGCAGTACTTC. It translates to CASSPTRSYEQYF.

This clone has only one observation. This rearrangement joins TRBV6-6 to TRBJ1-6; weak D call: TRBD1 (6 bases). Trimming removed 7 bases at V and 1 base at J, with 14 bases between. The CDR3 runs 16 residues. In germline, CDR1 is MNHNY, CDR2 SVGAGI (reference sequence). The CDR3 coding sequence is TGTGCCAGCACGGGGGGGGGCGCTTCCTATAATTCACCCCTCCACTTT. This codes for CASTGGGASYNSPLHF.

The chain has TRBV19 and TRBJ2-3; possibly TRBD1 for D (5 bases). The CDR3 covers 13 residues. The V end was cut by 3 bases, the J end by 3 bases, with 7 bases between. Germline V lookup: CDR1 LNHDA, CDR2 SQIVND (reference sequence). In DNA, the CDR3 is TGTGCCAGTAGTATTCAGGGAACAGATACGCAGTATTTT. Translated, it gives CASSIQGTDTQYF. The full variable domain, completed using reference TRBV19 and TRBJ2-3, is DGGITQSPKYLFRKEGQNVTLSCEQNLNHDAMYWYRQDPGQGLRLIYYSQIVNDFQKGDIAEGYSVSREKKESFPLTVTSAQKNPTAFYLCASSIQGTDTQYFGPGTRLTVL.

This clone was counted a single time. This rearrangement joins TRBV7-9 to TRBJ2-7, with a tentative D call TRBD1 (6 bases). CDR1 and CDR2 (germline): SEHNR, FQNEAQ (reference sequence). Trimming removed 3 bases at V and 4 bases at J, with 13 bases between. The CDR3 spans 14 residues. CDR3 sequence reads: CASSFSGTRYEQYF. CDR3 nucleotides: TGTGCCAGCAGCTTCTCCGGGACACGTTACGAGCAGTACTTC.

CDR3 nucleotide sequence: TGTGCCAGCAGCTTGGTTGGCGGGACATTATCTTCTGAGACCCAGTACTTC. Its protein is CASSLVGGTLSSETQYF. The V call is TRBV5-6, the J call TRBJ2-5; D possibly matches TRBD1 or TRBD2 (6 bases each). Trimming pared 0 bases from V and 5 bases from J, leaving 20 bases between. CDR1 SGHDT and CDR2 YYEEEE come from the germline V gene. CDR3 length: 17 residues.

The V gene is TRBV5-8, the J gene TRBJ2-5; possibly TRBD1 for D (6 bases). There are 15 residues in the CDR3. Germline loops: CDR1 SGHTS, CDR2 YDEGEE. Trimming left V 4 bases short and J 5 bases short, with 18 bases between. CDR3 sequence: CASSPRIRGRETQYF. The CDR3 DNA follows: TGTGCCAGCAGCCCCAGGATCAGGGGTCGCGAGACCCAGTACTTC.

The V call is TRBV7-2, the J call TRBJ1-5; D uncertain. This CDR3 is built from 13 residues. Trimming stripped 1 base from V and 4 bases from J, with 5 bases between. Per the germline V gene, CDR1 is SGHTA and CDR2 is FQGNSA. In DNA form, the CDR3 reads TGTGCCAGCAGCTTAGTAGGGAATCAGCCCCAGCATTTT. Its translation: CASSLVGNQPQHF.

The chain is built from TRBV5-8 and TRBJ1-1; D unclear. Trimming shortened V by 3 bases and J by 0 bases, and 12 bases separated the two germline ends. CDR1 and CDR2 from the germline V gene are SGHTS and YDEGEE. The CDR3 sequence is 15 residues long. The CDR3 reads CASSSPPFLNTEAFF. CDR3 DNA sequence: TGTGCCAGCAGCTCCCCGCCTTTCTTGAACACTGAAGCTTTCTTT. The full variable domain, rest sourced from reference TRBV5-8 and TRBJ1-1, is EAGVTQSPTHLIKTRGQQATLRCSPISGHTSVYWYQQALGLGLQFLLWYDEGEERNRGNFPPRFSGRQFPNYSSELNVNALELEDSALYLCASSSPPFLNTEAFFGQGTRLTVV.

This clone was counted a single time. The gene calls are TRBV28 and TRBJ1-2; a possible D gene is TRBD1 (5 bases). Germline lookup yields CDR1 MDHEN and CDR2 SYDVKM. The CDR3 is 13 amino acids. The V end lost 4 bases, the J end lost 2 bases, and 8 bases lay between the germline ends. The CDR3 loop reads CASSSTDNYGYTF. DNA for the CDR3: TGTGCCAGCAGTTCGACAGACAACTATGGCTACACCTTC.

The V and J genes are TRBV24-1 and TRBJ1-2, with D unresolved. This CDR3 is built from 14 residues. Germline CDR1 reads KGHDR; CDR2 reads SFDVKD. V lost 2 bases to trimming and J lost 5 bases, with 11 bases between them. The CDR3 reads CATSDSTGWYGYTF. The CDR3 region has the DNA TGTGCCACCAGTGATTCTACGGGGTGGTATGGCTACACCTTC.